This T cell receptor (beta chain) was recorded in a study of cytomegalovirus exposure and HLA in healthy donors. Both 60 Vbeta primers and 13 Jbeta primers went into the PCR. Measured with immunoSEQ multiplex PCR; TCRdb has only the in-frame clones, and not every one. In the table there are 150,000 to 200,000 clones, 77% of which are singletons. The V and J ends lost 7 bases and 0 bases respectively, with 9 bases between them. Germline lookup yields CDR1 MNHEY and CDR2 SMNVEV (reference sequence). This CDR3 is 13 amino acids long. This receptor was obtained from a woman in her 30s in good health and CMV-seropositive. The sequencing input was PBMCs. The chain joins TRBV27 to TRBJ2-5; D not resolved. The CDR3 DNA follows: TGTGCCAGCAAATGGCAGTACCAAGAGACCCAGTACTTC. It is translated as CASKWQYQETQYF.